This TCR beta chain was retrieved from a study of blood T cell repertoires in COVID-19. About the study: Both acute and convalescent COVID-19 samples were obtained from the United States, Italy and Spain. PBMCs, B-cell-depleted T cells, or T cells provided the cDNA or gDNA that made up the material.

Clones were sequenced by immunoSEQ multiplex PCR, and TCRdb holds only the in-frame ones, with some missing. The sample consists of 25,000 to 30,000 clones, about 90% of them appearing once. Specimen: peripheral blood. The sequence was obtained from a woman between 50 and 59 years old with active COVID-19.

The CDR3 here is CASSFGGGLVPNEQFF. The DNA of the CDR3 is TGTGCCAGCAGCTTCGGAGGGGGACTAGTGCCCAATGAGCAGTTCTTC. The genes are TRBV7-3 and TRBJ2-1; 8 bases match TRBD2. Germline V gene data show CDR1 as SGHTA and CDR2 as FQGTGA. CDR3 length equals 16 residues. V was pared by 3 bases and J by 6 bases, with 10 bases of the junction left unmatched.